This T cell receptor (beta chain) was identified in a study of lymphopenia after photon versus proton radiotherapy (dated by TCRdb to the late 2010s). Background on the whole study: The immunological effects of photon versus proton radiation therapy were compared in patients with gastrointestinal tumors who developed high-grade lymphopenia. The cohort included some 20 patients with gastrointestinal tumors who developed lymphopenia after receiving either photon or proton therapy. The goal of the study was to describe how the two radiation modalities differ in their effects on the immune system.

This clone was seen once. It has no known antigen specificity. Within one base of it there is no much larger clone, and no base qualities were kept. General study outcomes and caveats: The survival association was assessed only in patients who died, and better survival with proton therapy was presented by the authors as a possibility rather than a demonstrated result. During treatment, patients who received photon therapy lost naive T cells and TCR diversity and gained effector/memory populations, whereas patients who received proton therapy remained relatively stable. After the lymphocyte count nadir, photon-treated repertoires showed oligoclonal expansion, especially of CD8+ Temra cells, which drove the drop in diversity. Across the cohort, among patients who died, a greater drop in TCR diversity after the nadir was inversely correlated with overall survival time.

To prepare the library, the immunoSEQ multiplex PCR assay was applied. T cell repertoires were profiled by deep sequencing of rearranged TCR beta loci, alongside multiparametric flow cytometry. TCRdb limited this immuneACCESS table to in-frame rearrangements with V and J called. A share of clones is missing; checked studies link under half to unresolved V genes, and the rest is unexplained. In this sample the table shows about 53,000 clones, approximately 82% of which occur a single time. Over 25% of the sample is in the top ten clones. This clonotype originated in a man in his fifties with gastric cancer. Sequences were derived from peripheral blood, sampled from a patient treated with photon-based radiotherapy.

The DNA reads TGCGCCAGCAGCCAAAGATACGCAGGGAATACTGGAAACACCATATATTTT. Its protein product is CASSQRYAGNTGNTIYF. The sequence links TRBV4-1 to TRBJ1-3; the D gene is perhaps TRBD1, from 5 matching bases. V is shortened by 2 bases, J by 2 bases, and the region joining them spans 16 bases. Its CDR3 holds 17 amino acids, cysteine through phenylalanine. Only the CDR3 DNA stays, 51 bases, in frame from base 1. CDR1 MGHRA and CDR2 YSYEKL were looked up in the germline V gene.